This T cell receptor beta chain stems from a study of OX40 agonist ivuxolimab in advanced cancers. Study-level information: Males comprised around four fifths of the group, whose mean age was approximately 60 years (range 23 to 79).

Profiled with immunoSEQ multiplex PCR; TCRdb holds only in-frame clones, not every one. The sample contains 95,000 to 110,000 clones, 75% to 95% of which appear only once. V lost 5 bases and J 4 bases, leaving 21 bases between the germline ends. This CDR3 comprises 17 residues. Germline assignment: CDR1 SGHTA and CDR2 FQGNSA. The J gene is TRBJ2-1, the V gene TRBV7-2; TRBD2 is a possible D gene (6 bases). Sequencing was performed on CD4+ or CD8+ T cells sorted from blood, taken in a trial of the OX40 agonist ivuxolimab. The source of this sequence is an adult with an advanced solid tumor such as melanoma, head and neck, liver or kidney cancer. CDR3 sequence (DNA): TGTGCCAGCAGCCCGATTCGGGGGATTGTAGGGTACAATGAGCAGTTCTTC. It yields the protein CASSPIRGIVGYNEQFF.